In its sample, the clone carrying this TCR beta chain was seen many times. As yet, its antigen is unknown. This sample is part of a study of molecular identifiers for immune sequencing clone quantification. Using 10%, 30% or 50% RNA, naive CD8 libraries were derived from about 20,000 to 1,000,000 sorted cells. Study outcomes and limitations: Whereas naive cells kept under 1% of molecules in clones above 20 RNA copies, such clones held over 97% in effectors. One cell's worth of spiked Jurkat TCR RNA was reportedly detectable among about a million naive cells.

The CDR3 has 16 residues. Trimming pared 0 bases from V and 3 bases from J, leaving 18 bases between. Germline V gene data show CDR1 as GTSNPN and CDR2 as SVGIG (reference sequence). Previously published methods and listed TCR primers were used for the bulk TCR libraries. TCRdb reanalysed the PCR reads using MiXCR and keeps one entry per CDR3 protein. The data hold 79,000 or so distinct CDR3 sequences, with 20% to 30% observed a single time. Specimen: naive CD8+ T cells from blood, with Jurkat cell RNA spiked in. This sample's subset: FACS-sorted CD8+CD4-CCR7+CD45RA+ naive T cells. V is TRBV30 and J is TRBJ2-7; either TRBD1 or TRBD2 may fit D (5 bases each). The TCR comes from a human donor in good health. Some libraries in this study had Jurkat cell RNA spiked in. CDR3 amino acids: CAWSVRGATRLYEQYF. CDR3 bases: TGTGCCTGGAGTGTACGAGGGGCCACCCGCCTCTACGAGCAGTACTTC.